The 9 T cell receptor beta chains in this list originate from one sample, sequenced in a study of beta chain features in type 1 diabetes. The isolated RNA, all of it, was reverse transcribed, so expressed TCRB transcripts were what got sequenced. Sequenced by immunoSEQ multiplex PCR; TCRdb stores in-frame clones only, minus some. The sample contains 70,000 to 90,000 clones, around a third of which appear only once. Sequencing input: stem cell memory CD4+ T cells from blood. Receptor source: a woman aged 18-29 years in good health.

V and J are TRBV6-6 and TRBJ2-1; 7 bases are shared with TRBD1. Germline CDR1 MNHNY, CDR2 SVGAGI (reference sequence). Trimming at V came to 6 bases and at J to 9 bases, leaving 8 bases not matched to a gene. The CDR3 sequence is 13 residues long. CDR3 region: CASRQDRASEQFF. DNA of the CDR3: TGTGCCAGCAGACAAGACAGGGCCAGTGAGCAGTTCTTC.

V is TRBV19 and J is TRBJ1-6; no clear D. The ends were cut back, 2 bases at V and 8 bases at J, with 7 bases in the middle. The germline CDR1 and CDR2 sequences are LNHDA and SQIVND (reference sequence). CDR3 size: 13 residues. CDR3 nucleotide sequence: TGTGCCAGTAGTATAAATCGGGATTCACCCCTCCACTTT. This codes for CASSINRDSPLHF.

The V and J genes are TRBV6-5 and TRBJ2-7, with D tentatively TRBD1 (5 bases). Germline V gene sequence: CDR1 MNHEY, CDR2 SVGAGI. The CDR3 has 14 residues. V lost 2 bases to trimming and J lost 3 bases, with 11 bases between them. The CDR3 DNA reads TGTGCCAGCAGTTACACACCAGGGATCTACGAGCAGTACTTC. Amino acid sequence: CASSYTPGIYEQYF.

The CDR3 sequence is CASSPQKGLGINEQFF. The CDR3 DNA reads as TGTGCCAGCAGCCCGCAGAAGGGACTAGGGATCAATGAGCAGTTCTTC. The V call is TRBV9, the J call TRBJ2-1, with TRBD2 matching 8 bases. The V and J ends lost 4 bases and 6 bases, in that order; junction bases with no gene match: 12. From germline, CDR1 is SGDLS and CDR2 YYNGEE. The CDR3 totals 16 residues.

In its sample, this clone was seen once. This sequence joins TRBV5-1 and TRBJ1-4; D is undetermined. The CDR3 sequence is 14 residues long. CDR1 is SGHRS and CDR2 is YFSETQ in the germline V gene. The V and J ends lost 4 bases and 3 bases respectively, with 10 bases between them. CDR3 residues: CASSAEAANEKLFF. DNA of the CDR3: TGCGCCAGCAGCGCCGAAGCGGCTAATGAAAAACTGTTTTTT.

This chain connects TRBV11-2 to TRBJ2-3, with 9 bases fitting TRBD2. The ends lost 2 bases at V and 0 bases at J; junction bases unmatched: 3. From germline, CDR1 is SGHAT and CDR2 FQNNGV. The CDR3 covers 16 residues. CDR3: CASSLRRGGSTDTQYF. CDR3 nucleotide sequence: TGTGCCAGCAGCTTAAGGCGGGGGGGAAGCACAGATACGCAGTATTTT.

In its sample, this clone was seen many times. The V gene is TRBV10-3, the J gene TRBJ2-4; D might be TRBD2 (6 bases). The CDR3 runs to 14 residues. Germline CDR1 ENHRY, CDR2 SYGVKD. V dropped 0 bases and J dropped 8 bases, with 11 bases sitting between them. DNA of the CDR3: TGTGCCATCAGTGAGTCCACCCGCGGGGACATTCAGTACTTC. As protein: CAISESTRGDIQYF.

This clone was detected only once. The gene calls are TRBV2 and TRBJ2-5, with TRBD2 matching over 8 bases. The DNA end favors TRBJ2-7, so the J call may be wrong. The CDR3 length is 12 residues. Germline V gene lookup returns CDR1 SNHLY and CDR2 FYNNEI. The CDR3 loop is CASGGQTDEQYF. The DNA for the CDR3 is TGTGCCTCGGGGGGGCAAACGGACGAGCAGTACTTC.

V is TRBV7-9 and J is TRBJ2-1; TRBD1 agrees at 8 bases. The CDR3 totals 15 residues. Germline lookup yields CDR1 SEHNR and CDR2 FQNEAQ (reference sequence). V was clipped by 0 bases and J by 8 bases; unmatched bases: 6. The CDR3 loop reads CASSLARDRFDEQFF. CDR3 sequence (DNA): TGTGCCAGCAGCTTAGCTAGGGACAGGTTCGATGAGCAGTTCTTC.